The 17 T cell receptor beta chains below all came from one sample that was sequenced in a study of blood T cell repertoires in COVID-19. Using immunoSEQ multiplex PCR, the repertoire was profiled, and TCRdb retains in-frame clones only, with some absent. The sample includes fewer than 130,000 clones, 65% to 80% of them seen just once. The specimen was peripheral blood. The receptors originated from a woman aged 55-69 years with acute or convalescent COVID-19.

The table lists this clone with a few counts. Other DNA sequences in the same sample also yield this CDR3. The chain recombines TRBV7-2 with TRBJ1-5; D gene uncertain. Trimming left V 4 bases short and J 4 bases short, with 8 bases between. The CDR3 sequence is 13 residues long. Germline V CDR1 and CDR2: SGHTA, FQGNSA. CDR3 in DNA: TGTGCCAGCAGCTATCGGGATAATCAGCCCCAGCATTTT. It specifies CASSYRDNQPQHF.

The chain joins TRBV15 to TRBJ1-5, with TRBD1 as a possible D gene (5 bases). The CDR3 is 16 amino acids. The germline CDR1 and CDR2 sequences are LNHNV and YYDKDF (reference sequence). V was clipped by 0 bases and J by 10 bases, with 19 bases between them. In nucleotides, the CDR3 is TGTGCCACCAGCAGAGATATTTCGGACGCGGGGGGTCCCCAGCATTTT. Translated: CATSRDISDAGGPQHF.

The V call is TRBV19, the J call TRBJ1-2; D is unclear. Germline V gene lookup returns CDR1 LNHDA and CDR2 SQIVND (reference sequence). The CDR3 is 14 amino acids. Trimming pared 2 bases from V and 4 bases from J, leaving 11 bases between. The CDR3 nucleotides read TGTGCCAGTAGTATAAGACCAGGAGGCTATGGCTACACCTTC. Its translation: CASSIRPGGYGYTF.

This chain connects TRBV4-1 to TRBJ1-6; D perhaps matches TRBD1 (5 bases). The germline CDR1 and CDR2 sequences are MGHRA and YSYEKL. The CDR3 is 16 residues long. V lost 0 bases to trimming and J lost 8 bases, with 14 bases between them. CDR3 in DNA: TGCGCCAGCAGCCAAGATCACGGGGGAGATTATTCACCCCTCCACTTT. Translating gives CASSQDHGGDYSPLHF.

This chain connects TRBV11-2 to TRBJ2-7; D is perhaps TRBD1 (6 bases). The germline gives CDR1 SGHAT, CDR2 FQNNGV. The germline V and J ends were trimmed by 1 base and 3 bases, with 16 bases remaining between them. The CDR3 is 16 amino acids. The CDR3 DNA follows: TGTGCCAGCAGCTTAGGAATTGCAGGGGCGCTCTACGAGCAGTACTTC. As protein: CASSLGIAGALYEQYF.

This chain uses TRBV6-6 with TRBJ2-1; D is ambiguous. The CDR3 runs to 13 residues. Germline CDR1 reads MNHNY; CDR2 reads SVGAGI (reference sequence). V lost 5 bases to trimming and J lost 9 bases, with 14 bases between them. CDR3 DNA sequence: TGTGCCAGCAGTGCCTCTTTGAGCCTTGAGCAGTTCTTC. Translating gives CASSASLSLEQFF.

This chain uses TRBV20-1 with TRBJ2-5, with D perhaps matching TRBD1 (5 bases). Trimming stripped 6 bases from V and 5 bases from J, with 10 bases between. Germline V CDR1 and CDR2: DFQATT, SNEGSKA (reference sequence). The CDR3 runs 11 residues. CDR3 protein: CSAQGWETQYF. In DNA form, the CDR3 reads TGCAGTGCCCAGGGTTGGGAGACCCAGTACTTC.

Regarding this clone: This CDR3 is also generated by other DNA sequences in the sample. This chain joins TRBV19 and TRBJ2-1; maybe TRBD1 (5 bases). The CDR3 loop spans 15 amino acids. CDR1 LNHDA and CDR2 SQIVND come from the germline V gene (reference sequence). V lost 1 base, J lost 0 bases, and 7 bases lay in between. CDR3 DNA sequence: TGTGCCAGTAGTATAGGGGGCGGCTCCTACAATGAGCAGTTCTTC. This translates into CASSIGGGSYNEQFF.

The chain couples TRBV2 to TRBJ2-7, with no clear D. Germline-derived CDR1 and CDR2 are SNHLY and FYNNEI. Trimming stripped 5 bases from V and 3 bases from J, with 8 bases between. The CDR3 is made up of 12 amino acids. The CDR3 DNA reads TGTGCCAGCAGTCAGTCGAACTACGAGCAGTACTTC. Translating it yields CASSQSNYEQYF.

The rearrangement links TRBV5-8 to TRBJ2-5; 9 bases match TRBD2. CDR3 length equals 16 residues. CDR1 is SGHTS and CDR2 is YDEGEE in the germline V gene. The junction had 12 bases not matched to a gene; V was cut back by 0 bases and J by 9 bases. CDR3 region: CASSLARGGGVRAQYF. CDR3 DNA: TGTGCCAGCAGCTTGGCCAGGGGCGGGGGGGTCCGAGCCCAGTACTTC.

V gene TRBV5-1 combines with J gene TRBJ1-2; D gene uncertain. Trimming removed 0 bases at V and 4 bases at J, with 7 bases between. This CDR3 is 13 amino acids long. The germline gives CDR1 SGHRS, CDR2 YFSETQ. CDR3 nucleotides: TGCGCCAGCAGCTTGGGAGAAGTCTATGGCTACACCTTC. This translates into CASSLGEVYGYTF.

The sample holds a few counts of this clone. Other nucleotide sequences in the sample specify the same CDR3. The chain recombines TRBV10-3 with TRBJ1-2; tentatively, D is TRBD1 (6 bases). Germline lookup yields CDR1 ENHRY and CDR2 SYGVKD. This CDR3 contains 12 residues. V was shortened by 10 bases and J by 8 bases, with 17 bases between the two germline ends. This CDR3 is CATKRTVEGYTF. In DNA form, the CDR3 reads TGTGCCACAAAAAGGACAGTGGAGGGCTACACCTTC.

J is TRBJ1-1 and V is TRBV5-1; D remains unclear. V was cut by 3 bases and J by 2 bases, with 11 bases left in between. The CDR3 covers 14 residues. The V gene's germline CDR1 is SGHRS and CDR2 YFSETQ. The CDR3: CASSSQAANTEAFF. CDR3 DNA sequence: TGCGCCAGCAGCTCGCAAGCTGCTAACACTGAAGCTTTCTTT.

This clone occurred a few times. This chain connects TRBV2 to TRBJ1-2, with 7 bases that match TRBD1. After removal of 9 bases from V and 3 bases from J, the junction contained 7 bases not matched to a gene. The CDR3 covers 13 residues. Looked up from germline, CDR1 is SNHLY and CDR2 is FYNNEI. The CDR3 nucleotides read TGTGCCAGGCAGGACAGGCTGGACTATGGCTACACCTTC. It is translated as CARQDRLDYGYTF. The complete variable domain, with remaining parts taken from reference TRBV2 and TRBJ1-2, reads EPEVTQTPSHQVTQMGQEVILRCVPISNHLYFYWYRQILGQKVEFLVSFYNNEISEKSEIFDDQFSVERPDGSNFTLKIRSTKLEDSAMYFCARQDRLDYGYTFGSGTRLTVV.

The CDR3 coding sequence is TGTGCCAGCTCAGGACAGCATAGCAATCAGCCCCAGCATTTT. Protein product: CASSGQHSNQPQHF. The V gene is TRBV18, the J gene TRBJ1-5; D possibly corresponds to TRBD1 (6 bases). The V end was cut by 5 bases, the J end by 0 bases, with 8 bases between. This CDR3 spans 14 amino acids. Per the germline V gene, CDR1 is KGHSH and CDR2 is LQKENI.

The chain combines TRBV28 with TRBJ2-1; a weak D match, TRBD1 (6 bases). This CDR3 contains 16 residues. Germline V gene data show CDR1 as MDHEN and CDR2 as SYDVKM. Trimming cost V 5 bases and J 0 bases, with 14 bases left between them. For the CDR3, the DNA is TGTGCCAGCAGTCCGGCCACAGGGAGCTCCTACAATGAGCAGTTCTTC. Encoded protein: CASSPATGSSYNEQFF.

CDR3 protein: CASSRDRGSGNQPQHF. The CDR3 DNA is TGTGCCAGCAGCCGGGACAGGGGTTCAGGCAATCAGCCCCAGCATTTT. This chain uses TRBV5-8 with TRBJ1-5; 10 nucleotides agree with TRBD1. The length of the CDR3 is 16 residues. V shed 4 bases, J shed 2 bases, and the junction held 6 bases outside the gene matches. Germline V gene data show CDR1 as SGHTS and CDR2 as YDEGEE.